The next 10 T cell receptor beta chains were all read from a single sample in a study of cytomegalovirus exposure and HLA in healthy donors. Vbeta (60) and Jbeta (13) primers were used in the PCR. Assay used: immunoSEQ multiplex PCR; TCRdb lists only in-frame clones, some missing. The sample lists roughly 140,000 clones; about 79% were seen once. Sample: PBMCs. These receptors were obtained from a male donor in good health and CMV-seronegative.

This chain joins TRBV10-3 and TRBJ2-7; TRBD1 aligns across 9 bases. V lost 2 bases, J lost 4 bases, and 0 bases stayed unmatched. The germline V gene encodes CDR1 ENHRY and CDR2 SYGVKD. The CDR3 spans 13 residues. CDR3 residues: CAISEDRGYEQYF. Here the CDR3 DNA reads TGTGCCATCAGTGAGGACAGGGGGTACGAGCAGTACTTC.

As regards this clone: Other DNA sequences in the sample encode the same CDR3. The chain links TRBV13 to TRBJ1-3; 11 bases match TRBD1. Germline CDR1 PRHDT, CDR2 FYEKMQ (reference sequence). This CDR3 comprises 16 residues. V shed 4 bases, J shed 0 bases, and the junction held 2 bases outside the gene matches. The CDR3 loop reads CASSSGTGGSGNTIYF. Here the CDR3 DNA reads TGTGCCAGCAGCTCCGGGACAGGGGGCTCTGGAAACACCATATATTTT.

This clone has more than one count but fewer than ten. The chain combines TRBV2 with TRBJ1-4, with 7 positions matching TRBD1. The V and J ends lost 5 bases and 8 bases, in that order; junction bases with no gene match: 14. This CDR3 spans 16 amino acids. CDR1 is SNHLY, CDR2 FYNNEI, per germline. The CDR3 bases are TGTGCCAGCAGTTCCCCAAGGACAGGAGGGAGGGAAAAACTGTTTTTT. Translated, it gives CASSSPRTGGREKLFF.

V gene TRBV4-3 combines with J gene TRBJ2-7, with 10 bases identical to TRBD2. V was pared by 4 bases and J by 2 bases, with 5 bases of the junction left unmatched. The germline CDR1 and CDR2 sequences are LGHNA and YSLEER. The CDR3 totals 15 residues. The chain's CDR3 is CASSRDTSGAYEQYF. As DNA, the CDR3 is TGCGCCAGCAGCCGGGACACTAGCGGGGCCTACGAGCAGTACTTC.

This chain joins TRBV29-1 and TRBJ1-1; the D is unclear. CDR3 length: 14 amino acids. With 7 bases removed from V and 2 bases from J, the gap between germline ends came to 17 bases. The germline V gene encodes CDR1 SQVTM and CDR2 ANQGSEA. The CDR3 nucleotides are TGCAGCGGTGTCCCCTCCTTTATAAACACTGAAGCTTTCTTT. Translating gives CSGVPSFINTEAFF.

Only one count was recorded for this clone. The chain joins TRBV6-5 to TRBJ1-4; TRBD1 agrees at 7 bases. CDR1 and CDR2 (germline): MNHEY, SVGAGI. J lost 9 bases, V lost 6 bases, and 13 bases had no gene match. There are 15 residues in the CDR3. The CDR3 loop reads CASRPPGQTTQKLFF. CDR3 sequence (DNA): TGTGCCAGCAGACCCCCGGGACAGACGACACAAAAACTGTTTTTT.

The rearrangement uses TRBV6-1 and TRBJ1-2, with D possibly TRBD1 on 6 matching bases. From germline, CDR1 is MNHNS and CDR2 SASEGT. V was cut by 3 bases and J by 4 bases, with 12 bases left in between. This CDR3 spans 14 amino acids. The CDR3 reads CASSDPTGAYGYTF. In DNA form, the CDR3 reads TGTGCCAGCAGTGACCCGACAGGCGCCTATGGCTACACCTTC.

The gene calls are TRBV25-1 and TRBJ1-1; D is unclear. Deletions cut 6 bases from V and 4 bases from J, with 15 bases between. Germline-derived CDR1 and CDR2 are MGHDK and SYGVNS. The CDR3 sequence is 14 residues long. For the CDR3, the DNA is TGTGCCAGCAGCGTACAGTTGTGGGCCACTGAAGCTTTCTTT. This encodes CASSVQLWATEAFF.

The table lists this clone with a few counts. The V gene is TRBV7-3, the J gene TRBJ2-2; TRBD1 aligns across 9 bases. CDR1 and CDR2 (germline): SGHTA, FQGTGA. V trimming: 5 bases; J trimming: 6 bases; junction bases outside the gene matches: 10. The CDR3 has 16 amino acids. The CDR3 region is CASSPRDRDLSGELFF. The CDR3 coding sequence is TGTGCCAGCAGCCCCCGGGACAGGGATCTTTCCGGGGAGCTGTTTTTT. Together with reference TRBV7-3 and TRBJ2-2, the CDR3 gives the full variable domain: GAGVSQTPSNKVTEKGKYVELRCDPISGHTALYWYRQSLGQGPEFLIYFQGTGAADDSGLPNDRFFAVRPEGSVSTLKIQRTERGDSAVYLCASSPRDRDLSGELFFGEGSRLTVL.

The chain is built from TRBV12-5 and TRBJ2-6, with D hard to call. Germline lookup yields CDR1 LGHNT and CDR2 FRNRAP. The length of the CDR3 is 16 residues. Trimming shortened V by 5 bases and J by 3 bases, and 14 bases separated the two germline ends. CDR3 sequence (DNA): TGTGCTAGTGGTCCCCGTTCATCGGTTGGGGCCAACGTCCTGACTTTC. It translates to CASGPRSSVGANVLTF.